The T cell receptor (beta chain) under discussion was sequenced for a study of T-cell reconstitution after alpha-beta-depleted transplantation in children (TCRdb year 2016). Looking at the study overall: Using TCR repertoire profiling, the study quantitatively followed how T-cell immune reconstitution unfolded in children after TCRalphabeta/CD19-depleted allogeneic hematopoietic cell transplantation.

Taken with the paper, the label for treatment or condition translates to: allogeneic hematopoietic cell transplantation with graft depleted of TCRalphabeta T cells and CD19 B cells. The children who served as transplant recipients had been given grafts of TCRalphabeta/CD19-depleted allogeneic hematopoietic cells. Study-wide conclusions, independent of this receptor: The frequencies of hyperexpanded clones fell over the following months, and after one year, T-cell counts and TCRbeta diversity were mostly attributed to newly produced T cells. In some patients, the high TCRbeta diversity seen at day 60 was put down to recipient T cells and intrathymic progenitors that had survived conditioning. The apparently early recovery of alphabetaT-cell counts about two months after transplant reportedly depended on only several hundred rapidly expanded clones that came from non-depleted graft cells.

The CDR3 has 17 amino acids, counting the end cysteine and phenylalanine. Of all the DNA, just the CDR3 is kept, 51 bases in frame from base 1. Germline trimming amounts to 0 bases on V and 3 bases on J, with 10 as the count of junction bases outside the gene matches. CDR1 DFQATT and CDR2 SNEGSKA were looked up in the germline V gene (reference sequence). Library preparation employed PCR. This sample was sequenced with an Illumina HiSeq 2500. Molecular barcoding was employed in the preparation of TCR libraries, with unique molecular identifiers being used to normalize TCRbeta repertoire quantification. The public sequencing data were trimmed at Q25 with fastp and processed into clonotypes with MiXCR by TCRdb, which kept only in-frame beta chains. Each record represents a unique CDR3 protein, reported with the most common genes and DNA among its rows. Here the sample has roughly 120,000 distinct CDR3 sequences; about a tenth occur a single time. The top ten clones comprise 30% to 35% of the sample.

This clonotype was seen a handful of times. What this receptor recognizes is not known. No much larger clone is present one base from it, and per-base qualities are unavailable. Sequences were derived from PBMCs, sampled before TCRalphabeta/CD19-depleted stem cell transplant. The chain uses TRBV20-1 and TRBJ2-2; a stretch of 7 junction bases matches TRBD2. The receptor comes from a boy younger than 10 with acute lymphoblastic leukemia, due to receive a stem cell transplant. The DNA sequence is TGCAGTGCTAGAGATCCTAGCGGTTCCCTCCACACCGGGGAGCTGTTTTTT. It translates to CSARDPSGSLHTGELFF.